Presented here are 13 T cell receptor beta chains from one specimen sequenced in a study of T-cell memory formation after mild COVID-19. TCRdb itself ran the 5' RACE reads through MiXCR, one entry per CDR3 protein. The table has roughly 50,000 distinct CDR3 sequences, roughly an eighth seen once. The sample comprised PBMCs or a T cell subset sorted from them (not recorded which). Receptor source: a man between 18 and 35 years old who had mild COVID-19 (a few samples of this study predate the infection). Cell type and time point are not known.

In its sample, this clonotype was seen many times. The J gene is TRBJ2-2, the V gene TRBV7-2; D is uncertain. V was shortened by 5 bases and J by 3 bases, with 4 bases between the two germline ends. The CDR3 runs to 12 residues. CDR1 and CDR2 from the germline V gene are SGHTA and FQGNSA. CDR3 bases: TGTGCCAGCAGCCCAGACACCGGGGAGCTGTTTTTT. It codes for CASSPDTGELFF.

The chain carries TRBV7-2 and TRBJ1-2; 9 nucleotides agree with TRBD1. Germline assignment: CDR1 SGHTA and CDR2 FQGNSA. The CDR3 has 15 residues. The V and J ends lost 5 bases and 6 bases, in that order; junction bases with no gene match: 10. The CDR3 DNA follows: TGTGCCAGCAGCCCGAACACGGGACAGGGCCATGGCTACACCTTC. This gives the protein CASSPNTGQGHGYTF.

This clonotype has only a few counts. The V and J genes are TRBV18 and TRBJ2-7; 7 nucleotides match TRBD1. From germline, CDR1 is KGHSH and CDR2 LQKENI. The CDR3 has 16 residues. Trimming at V came to 5 bases and at J to 2 bases, leaving 12 bases not matched to a gene. The CDR3 DNA follows: TGTGCCAGCTCAGTATCCGACAGGGCAGTAACCTACGAGCAGTACTTC. As protein: CASSVSDRAVTYEQYF.

As DNA, the CDR3 is TGTGCCAGCAGCCAGGGTGGGGGGGCCAGAGCTAAAGAGCAGTTCTTC. As protein: CASSQGGGARAKEQFF. The rearrangement links TRBV3-1 to TRBJ2-1, with D possibly being TRBD2 (7 bases). The germline gives CDR1 LGHDT, CDR2 YNNKEL (reference sequence). The germline V and J ends were trimmed by 3 bases and 10 bases, with 22 bases remaining between them. This CDR3 contains 16 residues.

This clonotype was counted between two and nine times. The CDR3 DNA follows: TGTGCCAGCAGCACCCCAGTGACAGATACGCAGTATTTT. This gives the protein CASSTPVTDTQYF. This chain links TRBV28 with TRBJ2-3; D is uncertain. V was clipped by 6 bases and J by 3 bases, with 10 bases between them. The germline V gene has CDR1 MDHEN and CDR2 SYDVKM. The CDR3 covers 13 residues.

The chain links TRBV6-5 to TRBJ2-4; D is uncertain. This CDR3 is 14 amino acids long. Trimming stripped 6 bases from V and 6 bases from J, with 15 bases between. Germline V gene sequence: CDR1 MNHEY, CDR2 SVGAGI. The CDR3 nucleotides are TGTGCCAGCAGGCGCGGCGCCACGGGAAACATTCAGTACTTC. The encoded protein is CASRRGATGNIQYF.

A note on this clonotype: This clone may be a read error of a much larger clone one base away. The chain recombines TRBV12-3 or TRBV12-4 with TRBJ2-1; D is ambiguous. The V gene lost 3 bases and the J gene lost 8 bases, with 5 bases spanning the gap. The CDR3 runs to 11 residues. The CDR3 loop is CASSFIDEQFF. In DNA form, the CDR3 reads TGTGCCAGCAGTTTTATTGATGAGCAGTTCTTC.

This chain links TRBV5-5 with TRBJ2-7, with a possible D match to TRBD1 (6 bases). This CDR3 has 13 amino acids. Germline CDR1 is SGHKS and CDR2 is YYEKEE (reference sequence). Trimming cost V 0 bases and J 7 bases, with 11 bases left between them. The CDR3 reads CASSLGVQGEQYF. The CDR3 DNA follows: TGTGCCAGCAGCTTGGGCGTACAGGGAGAGCAGTACTTC.

This clonotype was recorded a few times. The chain combines TRBV20-1 with TRBJ2-3; 9 bases fit TRBD2. Germline V lookup: CDR1 DFQATT, CDR2 SNEGSKA (reference sequence). This CDR3 comprises 14 residues. Trimming took 3 bases from V and 1 from J; bases not matched to a gene: 2. CDR3 sequence: CSARVAGGTDTQYF. The CDR3 DNA reads as TGCAGTGCTAGGGTAGCGGGGGGCACAGATACGCAGTATTTT.

This chain links TRBV7-9 with TRBJ2-2; the D gene is possibly TRBD2 (6 bases). V lost 0 bases and J 1 base, leaving 9 bases between the germline ends. This CDR3 is built from 16 residues. Looked up from germline, CDR1 is SEHNR and CDR2 is FQNEAQ (reference sequence). The CDR3 nucleotides are TGTGCCAGCAGCTTAGCCGGGACTCAGAACACCGGGGAGCTGTTTTTT. Translated, it gives CASSLAGTQNTGELFF.

Regarding this clonotype: The junction shows a germline mismatch at one end, possibly a read error. This rearrangement joins TRBV24-1 to TRBJ1-1; D is ambiguous. The length of the CDR3 is 13 residues. In germline, CDR1 is KGHDR, CDR2 SFDVKD. In DNA, the CDR3 is TGTGCCACCAGTGATTTGAGGAACACTGAATCTTTCTTT. This encodes CATSDLRNTESFF.

V is TRBV6-2 or TRBV6-3 and J is TRBJ2-3, with D uncertain. The germline CDR1 and CDR2 sequences are MNHEY and SVGEGT. V lost 7 bases to trimming and J lost 2 bases, with 7 bases between them. CDR3 size: 12 residues. The CDR3 loop is CASTHTTDTQYF. In DNA form, the CDR3 reads TGTGCCAGCACACACACCACAGATACGCAGTATTTT.

The gene calls are TRBV4-3 and TRBJ2-7, with D possibly TRBD1 on 5 matching bases. Trimming removed 1 base at V and 3 bases at J, with 10 bases between. Germline V lookup: CDR1 LGHNA, CDR2 YSLEER. The CDR3 covers 14 residues. The CDR3 bases are TGCGCCAGCAGCCAAGGGCGACAGCTCTACGAGCAGTACTTC. Translation gives CASSQGRQLYEQYF.